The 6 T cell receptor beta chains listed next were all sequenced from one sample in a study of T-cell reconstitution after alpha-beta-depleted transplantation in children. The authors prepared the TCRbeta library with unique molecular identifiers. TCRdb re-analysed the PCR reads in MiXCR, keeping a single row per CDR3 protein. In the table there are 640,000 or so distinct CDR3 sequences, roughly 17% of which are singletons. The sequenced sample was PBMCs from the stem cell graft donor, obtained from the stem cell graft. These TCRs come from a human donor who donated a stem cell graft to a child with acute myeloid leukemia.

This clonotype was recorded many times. The CDR3 bases are TGCAGCGTTGAGACCGGGACTACTAACTATGGCTACACCTTC. Translated, it gives CSVETGTTNYGYTF. V usage is TRBV29-1 and J usage is TRBJ1-2, with D maybe TRBD1 (5 bases). This CDR3 spans 14 amino acids. The germline CDR1 and CDR2 sequences are SQVTM and ANQGSEA. The germline V and J ends were trimmed by 3 bases and 0 bases, with 11 bases remaining between them.

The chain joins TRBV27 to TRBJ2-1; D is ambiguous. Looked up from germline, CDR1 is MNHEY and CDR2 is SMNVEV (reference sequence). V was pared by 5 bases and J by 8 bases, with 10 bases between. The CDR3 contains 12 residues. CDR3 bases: TGTGCCAGCAGTCCTCTCTCCGATGAGCAGTTCTTC. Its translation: CASSPLSDEQFF.

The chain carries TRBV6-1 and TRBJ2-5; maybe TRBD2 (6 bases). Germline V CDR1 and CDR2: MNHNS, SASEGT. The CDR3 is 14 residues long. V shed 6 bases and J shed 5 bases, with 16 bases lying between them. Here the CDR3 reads CASSPGTPVETQYF. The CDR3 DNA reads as TGTGCCAGCAGCCCCGGGACTCCCGTGGAGACCCAGTACTTC.

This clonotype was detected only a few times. The CDR3 loop is CSVRIADRVSYEQYF. The CDR3, as DNA: TGCAGCGTTCGAATCGCCGACAGGGTCTCCTACGAGCAGTACTTC. The chain joins TRBV29-1 to TRBJ2-7; 7 bases map to TRBD1. V was clipped by 5 bases and J by 0 bases; unmatched bases: 10. Germline assignment: CDR1 SQVTM and CDR2 ANQGSEA. The CDR3 is 15 amino acids.

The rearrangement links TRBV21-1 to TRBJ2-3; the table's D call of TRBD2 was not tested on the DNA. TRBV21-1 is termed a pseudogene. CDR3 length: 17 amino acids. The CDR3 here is CASRRTPTSAGTDTQYF. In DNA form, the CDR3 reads TGTGCCAGCAGGCGGACCCCGACTAGCGCGGGCACAGATACGCAGTATTTT.

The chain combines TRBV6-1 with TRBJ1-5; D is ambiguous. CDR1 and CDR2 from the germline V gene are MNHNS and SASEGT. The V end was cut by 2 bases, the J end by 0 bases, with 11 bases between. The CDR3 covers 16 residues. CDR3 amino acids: CASSELGWGSNQPQHF. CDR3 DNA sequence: TGTGCCAGCAGTGAATTGGGTTGGGGTAGCAATCAGCCCCAGCATTTT.